The source of this T cell receptor beta chain is a study of T cell repertoires in cytomegalovirus infection. Across the whole study: CMV infection together with matching HLA type was indicated by public TCR beta signatures.

On this clonotype: The antigen is unknown.

TCRdb used MiXCR to reprocess the reads, holding one entry per CDR3 protein. The sample has hundreds of thousands of distinct CDR3 sequences, 20% to 25% seen once. The study's findings and limits: Across the ex vivo response, the dominant clonotypes were HLA-C-restricted CMV-specific TCR beta clonotypes. Cumulated frequencies of public TCR beta families served to identify carriers of CMV plus the relevant HLA.

CDR3 length: 14 residues. In germline, CDR1 is SGHNT, CDR2 YYREEE (reference sequence). V trimming: 0 bases; J trimming: 8 bases; junction bases outside the gene matches: 3. Sequenced sample: CD8+ T cells from PBMCs. This clonotype originated in a human donor in good health (CMV status not recorded). Some clones in this sample may be carry-over from other donors' samples. The chain uses TRBV5-4 and TRBJ2-7; 12 bases are a match to TRBD2. The CDR3 protein is CASSLASGGAKQYF. Written as DNA, the CDR3 is TGTGCCAGCAGCTTGGCTAGCGGGGGGGCCAAGCAGTACTTC.